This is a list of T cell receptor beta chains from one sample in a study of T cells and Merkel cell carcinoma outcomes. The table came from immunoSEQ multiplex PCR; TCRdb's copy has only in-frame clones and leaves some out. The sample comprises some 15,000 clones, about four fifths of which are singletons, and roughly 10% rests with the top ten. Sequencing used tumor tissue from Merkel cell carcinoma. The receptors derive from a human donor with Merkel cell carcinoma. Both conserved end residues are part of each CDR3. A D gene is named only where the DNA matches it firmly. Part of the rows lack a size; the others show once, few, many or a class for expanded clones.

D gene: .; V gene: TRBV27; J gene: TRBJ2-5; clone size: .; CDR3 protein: CASSFLGNQETQYF; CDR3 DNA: TGTGCCAGCAGTTTTCTGGGAAACCAAGAGACCCAGTACTTC
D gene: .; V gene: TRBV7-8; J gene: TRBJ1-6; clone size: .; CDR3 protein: CASSWSSSYNSPLHF; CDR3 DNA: TGTGCCAGCAGCTGGAGTTCCTCCTATAATTCACCCCTCCACTTT
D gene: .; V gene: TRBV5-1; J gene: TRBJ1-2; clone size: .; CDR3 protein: CASSPLTNYGYTF; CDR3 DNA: TGCGCCAGCAGCCCGCTTACCAACTATGGCTACACCTTC
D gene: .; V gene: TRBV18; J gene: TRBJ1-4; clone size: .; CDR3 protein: CVSSPLSAEKLFF; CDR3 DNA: TGTGTCAGCTCACCACTTTCGGCTGAAAAACTGTTTTTT
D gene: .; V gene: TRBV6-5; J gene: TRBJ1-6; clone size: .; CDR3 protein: CASSHTVYDNSPLHF; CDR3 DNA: TGTGCCAGCAGCCACACCGTTTATGACAATTCACCCCTCCACTTT
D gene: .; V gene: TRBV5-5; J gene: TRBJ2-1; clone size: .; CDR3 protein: CASSSAGWAAYNEQFF; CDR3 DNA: TGTGCCAGCAGCTCTGCGGGCTGGGCAGCATACAATGAGCAGTTCTTC
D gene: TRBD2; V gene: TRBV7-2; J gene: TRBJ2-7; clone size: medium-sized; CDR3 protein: CASSLILAASYEQYF; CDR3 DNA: TGTGCCAGCAGCTTAATCCTAGCGGCCTCCTACGAGCAGTACTTC
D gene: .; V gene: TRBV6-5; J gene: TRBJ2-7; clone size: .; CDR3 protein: CASSYSSSAEQYF; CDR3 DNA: TGTGCCAGCAGTTACTCGTCGTCGGCCGAGCAGTACTTC
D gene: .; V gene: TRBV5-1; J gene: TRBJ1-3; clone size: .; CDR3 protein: CASSLAAGPTHTIYF; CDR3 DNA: TGCGCCAGCAGCTTGGCCGCAGGACCGACGCACACCATATATTTT
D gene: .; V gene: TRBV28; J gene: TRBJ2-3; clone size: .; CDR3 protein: CASSGRTVIYRTDTQYF; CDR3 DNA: TGTGCCAGCAGTGGTCGGACAGTTATTTATCGCACAGATACGCAGTATTTT